Below, one T cell receptor (beta chain) is given with its context. The entry originates in a study of blood T cells in healthy people across ages. Together with a sample-barcoded 5' primer, a J-beta primer mix was included in a second PCR lasting about 7 to 12 cycles. MiXCR, run by TCRdb on the 5' RACE reads, gives a single entry per CDR3 protein. Here the sample spans under 1,000,000 distinct CDR3 sequences, about 42% being singletons. CDR1 is SGHRS, CDR2 YFSETQ, per germline. CDR3 size: 14 residues. V dropped 4 bases and J dropped 11 bases, with 21 bases sitting between them. The chain recombines TRBV5-1 with TRBJ2-5; tentative D call: TRBD2 (6 bases). The sequenced material came from blood. The TCR was taken from an elderly man in good health. CDR3 region: CASSPTGTVREQYF. CDR3 sequence (DNA): TGCGCCAGCAGCCCGACGGGGACTGTACGGGAGCAGTACTTC.